A selection of T cell receptor beta chains follows, all from one sample in a study of persistence of HIV-infected CD4 T cells. The protocol was immunoSEQ multiplex PCR, while the TCRdb copy is restricted to in-frame clones and leaves out a portion. This table has approximately 39,000 clones, around 83% appearing once. These receptors have no identified antigens. Sequenced here: cultured CD4+ T cells from PBMCs, sampled from a patient who received antiretroviral therapy. These receptors all come from an adult with HIV. The donor label of this sample is uncertain. CDR3s include the opening cysteine and the closing phenylalanine or tryptophan. D genes are given only for firm matches. Clone size is not always given. Where it is, it says once, few, many or a class for expanded clones.

d_gene	v_gene	j_gene	abundance	CDR3aa	CDR3nt
-	TRBV19	TRBJ1-2	-	CASSPWRNYGYTF	TGTGCCAGTAGTCCTTGGCGGAACTATGGCTACACCTTC
-	TRBV3-1/TRBV3-2	TRBJ1-2	few	CASSQGEIYGYTF	TGTGCCAGCAGCCAAGGGGAGATCTATGGCTACACCTTC
-	TRBV2	TRBJ1-1	-	CASSEGEIRFTEAFF	TGTGCCAGCAGTGAGGGGGAAATAAGATTCACTGAAGCTTTCTTT
-	TRBV5-4	TRBJ2-1	-	CASIREDNEQFF	TGTGCCAGCATTCGGGAAGACAATGAGCAGTTCTTC
TRBD1	TRBV29-1	TRBJ1-2	-	CSVAGTGDYGYTF	TGCAGCGTTGCAGGGACAGGTGACTATGGCTACACCTTC
TRBD1	TRBV5-5	TRBJ1-4	-	CASSPGTGGNEKLFF	TGTGCCAGCAGCCCAGGGACAGGGGGCAATGAAAAACTGTTTTTT
-	TRBV12-3/TRBV12-4	TRBJ2-1	-	CASTLRADNEQFF	TGTGCCAGCACCTTAAGGGCCGACAATGAGCAGTTCTTC
TRBD1	TRBV6-5	TRBJ1-5	-	CASSRTGPSNQPQHF	TGTGCCAGCAGCCGGACAGGGCCTTCCAATCAGCCCCAGCATTTT
-	TRBV5-1	TRBJ1-1	once	CASSLAVGYTEAFF	TGCGCCAGCAGCTTGGCAGTGGGCTACACTGAAGCTTTCTTT
-	TRBV12-2	TRBJ1-5	-	CASRRNREGYSNQPQHF	TGTGCAAGTCGCCGGAATCGGGAGGGGTATAGCAATCAGCCCCAGCATTTT
-	TRBV12-3/TRBV12-4	TRBJ1-1	-	CASGFRDTEAFF	TGTGCCAGCGGGTTCAGGGACACTGAAGCTTTCTTT
-	TRBV6-5	TRBJ2-1	-	CASSYSFIGEQFF	TGTGCCAGCAGTTACTCTTTTATAGGTGAGCAGTTCTTC
TRBD1	TRBV5-1	TRBJ1-2	once	CASSLEYRGPNYGYTF	TGCGCCAGCAGCTTGGAATACAGGGGCCCGAACTATGGCTACACCTTC
TRBD1	TRBV5-1	TRBJ1-1	-	CASSLGDRVVGGAFF	TGCGCCAGCAGCTTGGGAGACAGGGTGGTTGGGGGTGCTTTCTTT
-	TRBV19	TRBJ1-5	-	CASEDSYSNQPQHF	TGTGCCAGCGAGGACAGCTATAGCAATCAGCCCCAGCATTTT
-	TRBV5-4	TRBJ1-1	-	CASSGEVTLNTEAFF	TGTGCCAGCAGCGGTGAGGTCACCTTGAACACTGAAGCTTTCTTT
-	TRBV21-1	TRBJ2-1	-	CASSVPRRCSMVNEQFF	TGTGCCAGCAGCGTCCCACGACGGTGTTCAATGGTCAATGAGCAGTTCTTC
-	TRBV12-5	TRBJ2-1	-	CASGLDRGHYNEQFF	TGTGCTAGTGGTTTGGACCGCGGCCACTACAATGAGCAGTTCTTC
TRBD1	TRBV25-1	TRBJ2-3	-	CASSGGQGTTDTQYF	TGTGCCAGCAGTGGGGGACAGGGGACTACAGATACGCAGTATTTT
-	TRBV7-6	TRBJ1-2	-	CASSSLGAKRAYGYTF	TGTGCCAGCAGCTCATTAGGGGCCAAACGCGCTTATGGCTACACCTTC
-	TRBV27	TRBJ1-6	-	CASSLGNAPNSPLHF	TGTGCCAGCAGTTTGGGGAATGCTCCCAATTCACCCCTCCACTTT
-	TRBV11-1	TRBJ1-6	once	CASTVGLGTQAPLHF	TGTGCCAGCACCGTGGGTCTAGGGACCCAAGCACCCCTCCACTTT
-	TRBV2	TRBJ2-1	once	CALQGRDEQFF	TGTGCCTTACAGGGCCGGGATGAGCAGTTCTTC
-	TRBV2	TRBJ1-1	-	CASSGGTFEAFF	TGTGCCAGCAGTGGGGGGACCTTTGAAGCTTTCTTT
-	TRBV5-1	TRBJ2-3	-	CASRMESRSTDTQYF	TGCGCCAGCAGAATGGAAAGCAGAAGCACAGATACGCAGTATTTT
TRBD1	TRBV5-6	TRBJ1-5	-	CASSLRIDRGQPQHF	TGTGCCAGCAGCTTAAGGATTGACAGGGGTCAGCCCCAGCATTTT
-	TRBV2	TRBJ1-5	-	CASSNSNQPQHF	TGTGCCAGCAGCAATAGCAATCAGCCCCAGCATTTT
-	TRBV2	TRBJ2-7	-	CASVQGYEQYF	TGTGCCAGCGTTCAGGGCTACGAGCAGTACTTC
TRBD1	TRBV27	TRBJ1-1	-	CASSPPGQALNTEAFF	TGTGCCAGCAGCCCACCGGGACAGGCTTTGAACACTGAAGCTTTCTTT
TRBD2	TRBV7-9	TRBJ2-1	once	CASSLVRGERVEQFF	TGTGCCAGCAGCTTAGTGCGGGGGGAAAGGGTAGAGCAGTTCTTC
-	TRBV12-2	TRBJ2-6	-	CASRGGAQSRANVLTF	TGTGCAAGTCGCGGGGGAGCACAAAGTCGGGCCAACGTCCTGACTTTC
TRBD2	TRBV24-1	TRBJ2-3	once	CATRFGGEGTDTQYF	TGTGCCACCAGGTTTGGGGGGGAGGGAACAGATACGCAGTATTTT
-	TRBV27	TRBJ1-2	once	CASSPNSAGMTYGYTF	TGTGCCAGCAGTCCGAACTCCGCCGGGATGACCTATGGCTACACCTTC
-	TRBV10-3	TRBJ1-6	-	CAGGGQANSPLHF	TGTGCCGGAGGGGGGCAGGCAAATTCACCCCTCCACTTT
-	TRBV27	TRBJ1-2	once	CAAQFNVSGYTF	TGTGCCGCCCAGTTCAATGTATCTGGCTACACCTTC
TRBD1	TRBV30	TRBJ1-1	-	CAWSPTGDNEAFF	TGTGCCTGGAGTCCTACAGGGGATAATGAAGCTTTCTTT
-	TRBV7-9	TRBJ2-2	-	CASSFKQGNTGELFF	TGTGCCAGCAGCTTTAAACAGGGGAACACCGGGGAGCTGTTTTTT
-	TRBV7-9	TRBJ1-2	-	CASSLVSQAYGYTF	TGTGCCAGCAGCTTAGTTTCCCAGGCCTATGGCTACACCTTC
-	TRBV4-1	TRBJ1-5	few	CASSQDPGISNQPQHF	TGCGCCAGCAGCCAAGATCCAGGGATCAGCAATCAGCCCCAGCATTTT
-	TRBV16	TRBJ2-6	-	CASSQGTSGANVLTF	TGTGCCAGCAGCCAGGGGACGTCTGGGGCCAACGTCCTGACTTTC
-	TRBV19	TRBJ2-2	-	CASSRGTNTGELFF	TGTGCCAGTAGTCGGGGGACCAACACCGGGGAGCTGTTTTTT
-	TRBV5-1	TRBJ1-1	-	CASSYTGVRTEAFF	TGCGCCAGCAGCTACACCGGGGTCAGGACTGAAGCTTTCTTT
TRBD2	TRBV5-1	TRBJ2-5	-	CASSFTRGEQETQYF	TGCGCCAGCAGCTTTACCCGGGGGGAGCAAGAGACCCAGTACTTC
-	TRBV18	TRBJ1-3	once	CATLDGISSGNTIYF	TGTGCCACCTTGGACGGAATAAGCTCTGGAAACACCATATATTTT
-	TRBV5-1	TRBJ2-1	-	CASSLITSSYNEQFF	TGCGCCAGCAGCTTGATAACCAGCTCCTACAATGAGCAGTTCTTC
-	TRBV7-9	TRBJ1-3	few	CASSFKEGGTGNTIYF	TGTGCCAGCAGCTTTAAAGAGGGCGGGACTGGAAACACCATATATTTT
-	TRBV10-1	TRBJ2-7	-	CASSESTSDWGPEQYF	TGCGCCAGCAGTGAGTCGACTTCGGATTGGGGACCCGAGCAGTACTTC
-	TRBV6-5	TRBJ1-6	-	CASSPAWSRDPLHF	TGTGCCAGCAGCCCAGCGTGGAGCCGGGACCCGCTCCACTTT
-	TRBV5-1	TRBJ2-1	-	CASSLVTNSYNEQFF	TGCGCCAGCAGCTTGGTCACAAACTCCTACAATGAGCAGTTCTTC
TRBD1	TRBV27	TRBJ1-2	few	CASSPGGGPLNYGYTF	TGTGCCAGCAGCCCCGGAGGGGGCCCCCTTAACTATGGCTACACCTTC